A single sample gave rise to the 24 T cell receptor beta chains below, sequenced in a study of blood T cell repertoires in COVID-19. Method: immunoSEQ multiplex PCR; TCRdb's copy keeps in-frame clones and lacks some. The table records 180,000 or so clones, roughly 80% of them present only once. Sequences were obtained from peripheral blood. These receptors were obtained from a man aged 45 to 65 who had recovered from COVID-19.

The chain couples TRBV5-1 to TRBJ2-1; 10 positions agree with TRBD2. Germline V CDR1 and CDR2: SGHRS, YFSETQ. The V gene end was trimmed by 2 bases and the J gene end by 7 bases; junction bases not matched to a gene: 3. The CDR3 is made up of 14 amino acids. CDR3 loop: CASSLGLAVNEQFF. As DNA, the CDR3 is TGCGCCAGCAGCTTAGGACTAGCGGTGAATGAGCAGTTCTTC.

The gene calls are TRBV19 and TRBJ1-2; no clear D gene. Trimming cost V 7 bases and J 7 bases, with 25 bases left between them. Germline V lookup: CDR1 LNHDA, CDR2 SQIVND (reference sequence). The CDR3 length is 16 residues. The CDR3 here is CASTSTFSTGLGGYTF. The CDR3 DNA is TGTGCCAGTACCTCAACGTTTTCTACGGGGTTAGGTGGCTACACCTTC.

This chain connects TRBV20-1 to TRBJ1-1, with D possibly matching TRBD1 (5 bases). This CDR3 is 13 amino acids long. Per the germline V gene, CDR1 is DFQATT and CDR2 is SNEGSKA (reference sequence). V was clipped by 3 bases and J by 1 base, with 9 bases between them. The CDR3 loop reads CSASTGQNTEAFF. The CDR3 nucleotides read TGCAGTGCTAGTACAGGCCAGAACACTGAAGCTTTCTTT.

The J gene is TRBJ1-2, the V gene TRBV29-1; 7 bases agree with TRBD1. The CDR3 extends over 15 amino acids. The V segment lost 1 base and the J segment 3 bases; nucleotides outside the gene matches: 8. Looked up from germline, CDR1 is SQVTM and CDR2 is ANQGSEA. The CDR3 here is CSVEGYQGVDYGYTF. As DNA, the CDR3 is TGCAGCGTTGAAGGGTATCAGGGGGTCGACTATGGCTACACCTTC.

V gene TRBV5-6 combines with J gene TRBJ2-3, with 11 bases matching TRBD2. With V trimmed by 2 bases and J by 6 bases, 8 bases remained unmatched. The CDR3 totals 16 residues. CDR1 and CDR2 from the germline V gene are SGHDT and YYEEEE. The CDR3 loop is CASSLVGLADADTQYF. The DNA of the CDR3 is TGTGCCAGCAGCTTAGTGGGACTAGCGGATGCGGATACGCAGTATTTT.

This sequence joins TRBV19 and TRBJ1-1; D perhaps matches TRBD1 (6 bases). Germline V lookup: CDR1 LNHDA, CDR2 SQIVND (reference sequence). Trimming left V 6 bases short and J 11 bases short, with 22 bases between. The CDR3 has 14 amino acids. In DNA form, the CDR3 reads TGTGCCAGTAGCCTACAGGGTGGGGGTCTAAGGGCTTTCTTT. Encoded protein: CASSLQGGGLRAFF. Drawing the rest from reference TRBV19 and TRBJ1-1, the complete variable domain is DGGITQSPKYLFRKEGQNVTLSCEQNLNHDAMYWYRQDPGQGLRLIYYSQIVNDFQKGDIAEGYSVSREKKESFPLTVTSAQKNPTAFYLCASSLQGGGLRAFFGQGTRLTVV.

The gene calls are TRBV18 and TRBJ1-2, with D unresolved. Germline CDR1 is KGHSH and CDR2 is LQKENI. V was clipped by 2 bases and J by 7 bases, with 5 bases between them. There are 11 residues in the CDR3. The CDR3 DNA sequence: TGTGCCAGCTCACCAGCGTCTGGCTACACCTTC. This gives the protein CASSPASGYTF. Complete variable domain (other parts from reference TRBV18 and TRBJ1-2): NAGVMQNPRHLVRRRGQEARLRCSPMKGHSHVYWYRQLPEEGLKFMVYLQKENIIDESGMPKERFSAEFPKEGPSILRIQQVVRGDSAAYFCASSPASGYTFGSGTRLTVV.

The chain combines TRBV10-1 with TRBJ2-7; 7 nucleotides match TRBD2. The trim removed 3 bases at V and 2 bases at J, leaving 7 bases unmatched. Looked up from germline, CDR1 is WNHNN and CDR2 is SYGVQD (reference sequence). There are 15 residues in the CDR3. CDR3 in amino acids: CASSDGSSGTYEQYF. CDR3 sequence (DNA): TGCGCCAGCAGTGATGGGTCTAGCGGAACCTACGAGCAGTACTTC.

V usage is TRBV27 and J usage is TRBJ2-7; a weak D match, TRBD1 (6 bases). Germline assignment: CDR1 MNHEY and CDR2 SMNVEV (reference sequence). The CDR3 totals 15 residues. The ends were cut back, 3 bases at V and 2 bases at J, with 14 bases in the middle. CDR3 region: CASSFSPQGTYEQYF. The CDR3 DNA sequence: TGTGCCAGCAGTTTTTCCCCGCAGGGGACCTACGAGCAGTACTTC.

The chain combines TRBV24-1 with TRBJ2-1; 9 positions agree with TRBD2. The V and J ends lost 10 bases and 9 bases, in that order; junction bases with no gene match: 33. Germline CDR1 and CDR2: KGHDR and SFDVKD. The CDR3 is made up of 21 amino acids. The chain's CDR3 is CATLWPGVVAGVRIRSCEQFF. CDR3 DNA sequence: TGTGCCACTCTCTGGCCAGGGGTGGTAGCGGGAGTTCGGATTCGGTCTTGTGAGCAGTTCTTC.

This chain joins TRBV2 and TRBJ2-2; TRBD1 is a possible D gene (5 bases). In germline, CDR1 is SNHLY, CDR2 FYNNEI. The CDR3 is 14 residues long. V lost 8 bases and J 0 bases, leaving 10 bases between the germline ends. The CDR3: CASRTLTNTGELFF. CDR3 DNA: TGTGCCAGCCGGACACTTACGAACACCGGGGAGCTGTTTTTT.

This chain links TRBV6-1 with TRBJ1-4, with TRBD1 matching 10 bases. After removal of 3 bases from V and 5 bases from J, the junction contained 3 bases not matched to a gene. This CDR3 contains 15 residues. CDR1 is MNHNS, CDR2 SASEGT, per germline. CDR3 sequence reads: CASSDRGQGNEKLFF. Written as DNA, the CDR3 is TGTGCCAGCAGTGACAGGGGACAGGGGAATGAAAAACTGTTTTTT.

The CDR3 region is CASSMRVRDIVSNQPQHF. As DNA, the CDR3 is TGTGCCAGTAGTATGAGGGTCCGAGACATTGTTAGCAATCAGCCCCAGCATTTT. The chain uses TRBV19 and TRBJ1-5; D gene ambiguous. The CDR3 is 18 residues long. Trimming took off 3 bases at V and 0 bases at J, with 18 bases between the two ends. Germline CDR1 reads LNHDA; CDR2 reads SQIVND (reference sequence). Supplemented by reference TRBV19 and TRBJ1-5, the full variable domain reads DGGITQSPKYLFRKEGQNVTLSCEQNLNHDAMYWYRQDPGQGLRLIYYSQIVNDFQKGDIAEGYSVSREKKESFPLTVTSAQKNPTAFYLCASSMRVRDIVSNQPQHFGDGTRLSIL.

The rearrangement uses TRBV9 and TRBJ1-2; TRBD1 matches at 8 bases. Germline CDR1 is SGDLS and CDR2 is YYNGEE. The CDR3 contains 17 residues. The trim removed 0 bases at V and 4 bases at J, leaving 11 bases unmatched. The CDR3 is CASSVEPDRGVSYGYTF. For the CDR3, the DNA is TGTGCCAGCAGCGTAGAACCCGACAGGGGTGTTAGCTATGGCTACACCTTC.

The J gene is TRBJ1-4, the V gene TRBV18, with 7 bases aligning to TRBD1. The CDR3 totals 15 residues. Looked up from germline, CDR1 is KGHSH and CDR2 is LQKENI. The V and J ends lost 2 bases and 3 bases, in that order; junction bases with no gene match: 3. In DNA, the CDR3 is TGTGCCAGCTCACCAAGGGGGCTGGCTAATGAAAAACTGTTTTTT. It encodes CASSPRGLANEKLFF.

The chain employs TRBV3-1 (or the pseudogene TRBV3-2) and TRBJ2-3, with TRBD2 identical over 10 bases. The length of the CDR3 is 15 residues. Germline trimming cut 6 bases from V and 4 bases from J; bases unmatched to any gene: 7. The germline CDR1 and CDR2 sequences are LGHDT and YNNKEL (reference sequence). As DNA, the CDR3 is TGTGCCAGCAGGGAATTAGCGGGAGGCTCAGATACGCAGTATTTT. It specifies CASRELAGGSDTQYF.

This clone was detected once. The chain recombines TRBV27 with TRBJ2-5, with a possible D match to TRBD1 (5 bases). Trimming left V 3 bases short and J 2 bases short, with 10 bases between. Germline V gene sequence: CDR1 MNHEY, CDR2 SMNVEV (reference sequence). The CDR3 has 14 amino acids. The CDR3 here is CASSFPQAQETQYF. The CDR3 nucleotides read TGTGCCAGCAGTTTCCCACAGGCTCAAGAGACCCAGTACTTC.

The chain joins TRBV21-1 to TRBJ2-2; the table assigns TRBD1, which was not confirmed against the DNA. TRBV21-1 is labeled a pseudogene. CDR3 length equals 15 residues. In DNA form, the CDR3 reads TGTGCCAGCAGCCATTGGACACGGAACACCGGGGAGCTGTTTTTT. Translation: CASSHWTRNTGELFF.

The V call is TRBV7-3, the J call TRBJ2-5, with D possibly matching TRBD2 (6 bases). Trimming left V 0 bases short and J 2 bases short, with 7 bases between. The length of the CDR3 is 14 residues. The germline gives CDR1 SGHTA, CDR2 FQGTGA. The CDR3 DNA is TGTGCCAGCAGCTTAACTGGGGGGCAAGAGACCCAGTACTTC. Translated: CASSLTGGQETQYF. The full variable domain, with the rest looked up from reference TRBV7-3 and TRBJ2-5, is GAGVSQTPSNKVTEKGKYVELRCDPISGHTALYWYRQSLGQGPEFLIYFQGTGAADDSGLPNDRFFAVRPEGSVSTLKIQRTERGDSAVYLCASSLTGGQETQYFGPGTRLLVL.

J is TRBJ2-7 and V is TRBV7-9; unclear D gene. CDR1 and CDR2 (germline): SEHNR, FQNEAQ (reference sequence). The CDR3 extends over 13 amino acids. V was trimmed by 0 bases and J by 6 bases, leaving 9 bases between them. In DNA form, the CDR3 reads TGTGCCAGCAGCTTAGCGCTGGCTCCCGAGCAGTACTTC. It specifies CASSLALAPEQYF.

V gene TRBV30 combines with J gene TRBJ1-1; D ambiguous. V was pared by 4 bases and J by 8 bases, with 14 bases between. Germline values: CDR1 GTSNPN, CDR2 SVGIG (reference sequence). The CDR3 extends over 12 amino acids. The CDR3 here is CAWTLSHSEAFF. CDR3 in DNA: TGTGCCTGGACCCTAAGTCACAGCGAAGCTTTCTTT.

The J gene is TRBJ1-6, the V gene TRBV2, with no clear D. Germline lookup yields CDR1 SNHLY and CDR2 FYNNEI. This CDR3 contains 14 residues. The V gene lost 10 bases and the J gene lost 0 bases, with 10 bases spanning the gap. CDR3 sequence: CATEGSSYNSPLHF. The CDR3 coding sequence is TGTGCCACCGAGGGCAGCTCCTATAATTCACCCCTCCACTTT.

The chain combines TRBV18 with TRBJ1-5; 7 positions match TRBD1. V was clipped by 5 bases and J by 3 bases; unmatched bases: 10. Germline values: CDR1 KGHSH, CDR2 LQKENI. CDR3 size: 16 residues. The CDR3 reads CASSDLPTGINQPQHF. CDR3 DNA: TGTGCCAGCTCAGACCTCCCGACAGGGATCAATCAGCCCCAGCATTTT.

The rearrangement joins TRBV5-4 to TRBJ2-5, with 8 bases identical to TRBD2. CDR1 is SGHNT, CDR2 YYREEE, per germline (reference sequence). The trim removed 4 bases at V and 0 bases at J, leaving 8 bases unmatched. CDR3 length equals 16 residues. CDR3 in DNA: TGTGCCAGCAGCAGCGGGGGACCCAACTACCAAGAGACCCAGTACTTC. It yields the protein CASSSGGPNYQETQYF. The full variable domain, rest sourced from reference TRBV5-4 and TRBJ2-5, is ETGVTQSPTHLIKTRGQQVTLRCSSQSGHNTVSWYQQALGQGPQFIFQYYREEENGRGNFPPRFSGLQFPNYSSELNVNALELDDSALYLCASSSGGPNYQETQYFGPGTRLLVL.